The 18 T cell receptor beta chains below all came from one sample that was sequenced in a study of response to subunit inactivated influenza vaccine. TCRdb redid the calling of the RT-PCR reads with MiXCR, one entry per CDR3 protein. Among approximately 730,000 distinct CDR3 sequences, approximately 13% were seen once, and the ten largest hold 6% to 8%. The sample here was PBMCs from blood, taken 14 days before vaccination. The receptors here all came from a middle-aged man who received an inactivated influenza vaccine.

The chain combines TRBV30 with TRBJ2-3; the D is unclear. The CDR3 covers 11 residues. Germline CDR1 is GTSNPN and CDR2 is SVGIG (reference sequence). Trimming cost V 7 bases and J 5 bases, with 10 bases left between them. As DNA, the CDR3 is TGTGCCTCCGTCCCTCAAGATACGCAGTATTTT. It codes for CASVPQDTQYF.

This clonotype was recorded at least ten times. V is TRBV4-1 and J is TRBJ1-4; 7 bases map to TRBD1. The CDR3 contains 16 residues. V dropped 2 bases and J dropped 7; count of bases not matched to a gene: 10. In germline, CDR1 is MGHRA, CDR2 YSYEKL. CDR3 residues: CASSQSRQGVGEKLFF. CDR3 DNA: TGCGCCAGCAGCCAATCCCGACAGGGTGTAGGTGAAAAACTGTTTTTT.

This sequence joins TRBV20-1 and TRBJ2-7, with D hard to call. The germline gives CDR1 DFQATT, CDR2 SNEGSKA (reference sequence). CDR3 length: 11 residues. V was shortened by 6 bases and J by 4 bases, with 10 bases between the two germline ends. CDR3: CSAPDPYEQYF. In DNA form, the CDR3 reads TGCAGTGCCCCGGACCCTTACGAGCAGTACTTC.

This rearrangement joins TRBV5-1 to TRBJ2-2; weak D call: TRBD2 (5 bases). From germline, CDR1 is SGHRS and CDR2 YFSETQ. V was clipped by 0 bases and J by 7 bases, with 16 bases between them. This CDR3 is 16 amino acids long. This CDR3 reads CASSLETQRFGGELFF. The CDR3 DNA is TGCGCCAGCAGCTTGGAGACACAGCGGTTCGGCGGGGAGCTGTTTTTT.

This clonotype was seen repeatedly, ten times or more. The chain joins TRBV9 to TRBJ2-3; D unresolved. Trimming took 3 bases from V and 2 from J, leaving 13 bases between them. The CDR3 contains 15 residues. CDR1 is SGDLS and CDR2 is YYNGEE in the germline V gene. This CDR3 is CASSENLAVTDTQYF. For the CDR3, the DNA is TGTGCCAGCAGCGAAAACTTAGCTGTCACAGATACGCAGTATTTT.

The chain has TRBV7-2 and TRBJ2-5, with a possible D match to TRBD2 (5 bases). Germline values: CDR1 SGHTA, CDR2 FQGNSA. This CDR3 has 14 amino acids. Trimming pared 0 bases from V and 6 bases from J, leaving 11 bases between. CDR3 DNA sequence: TGTGCCAGCAGCTTAGCGGGAGCGGCGAAGACCCAGTACTTC. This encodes CASSLAGAAKTQYF.

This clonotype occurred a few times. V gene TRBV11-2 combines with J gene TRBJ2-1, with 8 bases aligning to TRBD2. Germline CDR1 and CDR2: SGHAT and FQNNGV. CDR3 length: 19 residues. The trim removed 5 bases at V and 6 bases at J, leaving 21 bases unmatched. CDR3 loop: CASSPRSSGYGPGSNEQFF. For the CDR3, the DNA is TGTGCCAGCAGCCCCAGGTCTAGCGGGTATGGGCCTGGATCCAATGAGCAGTTCTTC.

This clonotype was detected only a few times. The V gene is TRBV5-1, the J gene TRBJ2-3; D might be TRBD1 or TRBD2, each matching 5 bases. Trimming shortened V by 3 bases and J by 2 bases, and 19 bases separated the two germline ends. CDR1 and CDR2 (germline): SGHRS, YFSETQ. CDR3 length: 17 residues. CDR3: CASSSKDWGPYTDTQYF. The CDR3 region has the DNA TGCGCCAGCAGCTCAAAGGACTGGGGCCCCTACACAGATACGCAGTATTTT.

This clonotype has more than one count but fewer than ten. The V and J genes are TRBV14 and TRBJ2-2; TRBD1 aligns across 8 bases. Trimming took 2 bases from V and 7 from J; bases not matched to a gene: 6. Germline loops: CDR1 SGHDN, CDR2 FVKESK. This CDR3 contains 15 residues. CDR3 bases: TGTGCCAGCAGCCAATTTTGGACAGGGATCGGGGAGCTGTTTTTT. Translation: CASSQFWTGIGELFF.

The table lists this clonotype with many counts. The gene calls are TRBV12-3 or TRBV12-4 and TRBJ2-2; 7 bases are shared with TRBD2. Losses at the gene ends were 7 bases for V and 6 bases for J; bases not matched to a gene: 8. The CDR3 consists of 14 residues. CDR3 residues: CASNRQGGPGELFF. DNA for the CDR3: TGTGCCAGCAACCGGCAGGGAGGGCCCGGGGAGCTGTTTTTT.

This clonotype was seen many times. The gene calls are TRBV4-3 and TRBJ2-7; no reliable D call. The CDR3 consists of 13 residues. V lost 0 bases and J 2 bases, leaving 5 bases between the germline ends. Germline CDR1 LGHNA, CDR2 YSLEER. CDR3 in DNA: TGCGCCAGCAGCCAAGATACTACCTACGAGCAGTACTTC. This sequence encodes CASSQDTTYEQYF.

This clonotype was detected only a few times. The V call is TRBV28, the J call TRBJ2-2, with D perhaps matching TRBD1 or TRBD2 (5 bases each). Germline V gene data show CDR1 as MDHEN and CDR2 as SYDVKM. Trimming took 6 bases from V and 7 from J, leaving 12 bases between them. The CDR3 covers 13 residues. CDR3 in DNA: TGTGCCAGCAGGGGACCCTGGGGCGGGGAGCTGTTTTTT. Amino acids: CASRGPWGGELFF. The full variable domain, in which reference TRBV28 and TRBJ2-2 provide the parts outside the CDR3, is DVKVTQSSRYLVKRTGEKVFLECVQDMDHENMFWYRQDPGLGLRLIYFSYDVKMKEKGDIPEGYSVSREKKERFSLILESASTNQTSMYLCASRGPWGGELFFGEGSRLTVL.

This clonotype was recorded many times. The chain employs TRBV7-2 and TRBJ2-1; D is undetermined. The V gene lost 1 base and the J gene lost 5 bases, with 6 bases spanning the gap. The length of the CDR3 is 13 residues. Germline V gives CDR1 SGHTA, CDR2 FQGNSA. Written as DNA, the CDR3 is TGTGCCAGCAGCTTAGTGGGCCACAATGAGCAGTTCTTC. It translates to CASSLVGHNEQFF.

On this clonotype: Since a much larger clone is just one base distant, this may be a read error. CDR3 sequence: CASSRTGQDIGAFF. CDR3 in DNA: TGTGCCAGCAGCCGAACGGGACAGGATATCGGAGCTTTCTTT. The gene calls are TRBV6-2 or TRBV6-3 and TRBJ1-1; 8 bases align to TRBD1. Germline values: CDR1 MNHEY, CDR2 SVGEGT. This CDR3 is built from 14 residues. V lost 6 bases to trimming and J lost 10 bases; unmatched junction nucleotides: 13.

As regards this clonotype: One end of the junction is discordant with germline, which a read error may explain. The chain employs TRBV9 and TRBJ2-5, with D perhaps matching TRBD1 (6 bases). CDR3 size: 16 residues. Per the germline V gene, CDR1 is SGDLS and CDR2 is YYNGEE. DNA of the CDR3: TGTGCCAGCAGCGAGGGACACCTAACAAACCAGGAGACCCAGTACTTC. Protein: CASSEGHLTNQETQYF.

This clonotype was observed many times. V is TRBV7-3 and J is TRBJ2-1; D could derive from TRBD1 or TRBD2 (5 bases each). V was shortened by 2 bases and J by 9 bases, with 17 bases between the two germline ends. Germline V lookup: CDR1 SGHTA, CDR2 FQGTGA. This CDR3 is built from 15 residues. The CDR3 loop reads CASSLSAERQGEQFF. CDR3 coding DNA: TGTGCCAGCAGCTTATCAGCGGAGCGCCAGGGTGAGCAGTTCTTC.

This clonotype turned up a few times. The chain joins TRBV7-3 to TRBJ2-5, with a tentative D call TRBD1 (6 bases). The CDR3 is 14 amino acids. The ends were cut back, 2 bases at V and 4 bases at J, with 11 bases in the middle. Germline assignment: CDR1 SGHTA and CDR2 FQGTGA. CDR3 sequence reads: CASSLGSGAETQYF. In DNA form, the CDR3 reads TGTGCCAGCAGCTTAGGTTCAGGGGCAGAGACCCAGTACTTC.

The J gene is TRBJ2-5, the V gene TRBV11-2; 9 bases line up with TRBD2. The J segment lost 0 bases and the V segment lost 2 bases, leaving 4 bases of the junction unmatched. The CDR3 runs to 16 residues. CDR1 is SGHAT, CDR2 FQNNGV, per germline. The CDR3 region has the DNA TGTGCCAGCAGCTTAAGCAGCGGGGGGTACCAAGAGACCCAGTACTTC. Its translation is CASSLSSGGYQETQYF.